The TCR beta chain under discussion was sequenced for a study of shared clonotypes between healthy human individuals. CDR3 length: 15 amino acids. The ends were cut back, 3 bases at V and 0 bases at J, with 10 bases in the middle. General study points: Four donors shared approximately 5% of their naive CD4 clonotypes. Represented genetic and exposure-history diversity was restricted by having few donors. Naive subsets tended to show greater estimated richness than memory subsets.

Comments on this clone: Its antigen remains unidentified.

CD45RO negativity and positive selection for CCR7 defined naive CD8 cells, a population that excluded terminally differentiated effector memory CD45RA+ cells. For every subset, genomic DNA was evenly distributed across several immunoSEQ plates. Repertoires were generated with immunoSEQ multiplex PCR, while TCRdb's copy carries only in-frame clones and drops some. The sample carries about 2.1 million clones, just under 95% recorded once. The receptor was isolated from a man between 18 and 35 years old in good health. Some clones in this sample may be carry-over from other donors' samples. Sequenced material: naive CD8+ T cells from PBMCs. The chain is built from TRBV5-3 and TRBJ1-5, with D perhaps matching TRBD1 (5 bases). Being an ORF, TRBV5-3 has a function that is uncertain. CDR3 protein: CARSSDNISNQPQHF. The CDR3 nucleotides are TGTGCCAGAAGCTCGGACAACATTAGCAATCAGCCCCAGCATTTT.